This TCR beta chain was sequenced for a study of cytomegalovirus exposure and HLA in healthy donors. The PCR contained 60 Vbeta and 13 Jbeta primers. Sequenced by immunoSEQ multiplex PCR; TCRdb stores in-frame clones only, minus some. There are about 230,000 clones in the sample; approximately 78% occur only once, and 0.47% lies in the top ten. General study findings and limits: According to a later analysis, donors in an Asian-associated ancestry cluster reportedly had fewer N-insertions than the roughly 720-donor mean. Confirmation in vitro established that a few CMV-associated chains were specific for CMV antigens.

This CDR3 has 15 amino acids. The V segment lost 5 bases and the J segment 0 bases; nucleotides outside the gene matches: 6. Germline V lookup: CDR1 SGHNT, CDR2 YYREEE (reference sequence). Healthy bone marrow donors formed the donor group. At collection, donors were nominally healthy, but unrecorded immune exposures were probable. A remark on this clone: Its antigen is still unknown.

The chain joins TRBV5-4 to TRBJ2-3, with 7 bases lining up with TRBD2. Sequenced sample: PBMCs. The sequence came from a boy aged 5 to 17 in good health and CMV-seronegative. The CDR3 coding sequence is TGTGCCAGCAGTCTCGGGGGGACCAGCACAGATACGCAGTATTTT. Translated: CASSLGGTSTDTQYF.